These 29 T cell receptor beta chains came from one sample sequenced in a study of technical replicates of blood from several donors. Produced via immunoSEQ multiplex PCR; TCRdb's table is partial and in-frame only. The table has 12,000 or so clones, almost 95% seen once. Sequencing was performed on PBMCs. Source of these receptors: a human donor in good health.

The V call is TRBV5-4, the J call TRBJ2-1; 9 nucleotides line up with TRBD2. Germline values: CDR1 SGHNT, CDR2 YYREEE (reference sequence). The J segment lost 7 bases and the V segment lost 4 bases, leaving 12 bases of the junction unmatched. The CDR3 totals 16 residues. The CDR3 is CASSPTSGGSYNEQFF. CDR3 coding DNA: TGTGCCAGCAGCCCGACTAGCGGAGGCAGTTATAATGAGCAGTTCTTC.

This clone showed up just a few times. As DNA, the CDR3 is TGTGCCAGCAGCTTAGGGAACCGCGGGGGGACCCAGTACTTC. It translates to CASSLGNRGGTQYF. The V and J genes are TRBV7-6 and TRBJ2-5, with 7 bases that match TRBD2. Germline lookup yields CDR1 SGHVS and CDR2 FNYEAQ. Trimming took 1 base from V and 7 from J; bases not matched to a gene: 6. The CDR3 is 14 residues long.

This chain uses TRBV27 with TRBJ1-5, with a possible D match to TRBD1 (6 bases). V shed 3 bases and J shed 1 base, with 16 bases lying between them. The CDR3 has 17 residues. Germline V gene data show CDR1 as MNHEY and CDR2 as SMNVEV (reference sequence). The CDR3 here is CASSFLPTGESNQPQHF. The CDR3 DNA follows: TGTGCCAGCAGTTTCCTTCCGACAGGCGAGAGCAATCAGCCCCAGCATTTT.

This clone was observed once. The genes are TRBV4-2 and TRBJ2-7, with D possibly matching TRBD2 (6 bases). V lost 0 bases, J lost 3 bases, and 12 bases lay in between. Germline V CDR1 and CDR2: LGHNA, YNFKEQ. This CDR3 has 15 amino acids. The CDR3 spells CASSQESGTGYEQYF. CDR3 coding DNA: TGTGCCAGCAGCCAAGAATCCGGGACTGGCTACGAGCAGTACTTC.

V is TRBV2 and J is TRBJ2-5; D possibly corresponds to TRBD2 (6 bases). CDR1 SNHLY and CDR2 FYNNEI come from the germline V gene. V was shortened by 7 bases and J by 2 bases, with 14 bases between the two germline ends. The CDR3 extends over 14 amino acids. CDR3: CASKLSGNQETQYF. CDR3 bases: TGTGCCAGCAAACTTAGCGGTAATCAAGAGACCCAGTACTTC.

V and J are TRBV25-1 and TRBJ2-7; 12 bases map to TRBD2. The trim removed 5 bases at V and 5 bases at J, leaving 10 bases unmatched. The CDR3 totals 16 residues. From germline, CDR1 is MGHDK and CDR2 SYGVNS. The CDR3 DNA reads as TGTGCCAGCAGTCAGGCGACTAGCGGGAGATGGAACGAGCAGTACTTC. Translating gives CASSQATSGRWNEQYF.

The chain is built from TRBV28 and TRBJ1-5, with no clear D. CDR1 and CDR2 (germline): MDHEN, SYDVKM. CDR3 length: 14 residues. V was pared by 3 bases and J by 4 bases, with 10 bases between. CDR3 sequence (DNA): TGTGCCAGCAGTTTCGGGAGCCTAAATCAGCCCCAGCATTTT. Residues: CASSFGSLNQPQHF.

The chain employs TRBV5-1 and TRBJ2-3, with TRBD1 identical over 7 bases. From germline, CDR1 is SGHRS and CDR2 YFSETQ. The V segment lost 7 bases and the J segment 0 bases; nucleotides outside the gene matches: 8. The CDR3 totals 15 residues. In DNA form, the CDR3 reads TGCGCCAGCTCTGGACAGGACGCTAGCACAGATACGCAGTATTTT. Its protein is CASSGQDASTDTQYF.

This clone occurred once. This rearrangement joins TRBV28 to TRBJ2-7, with D perhaps TRBD1 (6 bases). The ends were cut back, 7 bases at V and 2 bases at J, with 15 bases in the middle. The germline gives CDR1 MDHEN, CDR2 SYDVKM. CDR3 length: 14 residues. The CDR3 loop reads CASNSGQDPYEQYF. The CDR3 DNA reads TGTGCCAGCAACTCGGGACAAGACCCCTACGAGCAGTACTTC.

This sequence joins TRBV5-6 and TRBJ1-1, with D possibly being TRBD1 (5 bases). V gave up 2 bases and J gave up 6 bases, with 14 bases separating them. Germline V gene lookup returns CDR1 SGHDT and CDR2 YYEEEE. This CDR3 region has 14 residues. CDR3 amino acids: CASSFPSGGAEAFF. DNA of the CDR3: TGTGCCAGCAGCTTCCCCTCGGGGGGGGCTGAAGCTTTCTTT.

The chain carries TRBV27 and TRBJ2-7; 9 positions agree with TRBD2. The CDR3 totals 13 residues. Germline V gives CDR1 MNHEY, CDR2 SMNVEV (reference sequence). The junction had 2 bases not matched to a gene; V was cut back by 3 bases and J by 5 bases. The CDR3 DNA is TGTGCCAGCAGTTTGCGGGAGGGCGACGAGCAGTACTTC. As protein: CASSLREGDEQYF.

This chain uses TRBV4-1 with TRBJ2-1, with 11 bases matching TRBD2. The CDR3 runs to 15 residues. Germline CDR1 reads MGHRA; CDR2 reads YSYEKL. V gave up 3 bases and J gave up 4 bases; unmatched junction bases: 2. CDR3 loop: CASSQPSGRYNEQFF. DNA for the CDR3: TGCGCCAGCAGCCAGCCTAGCGGGAGGTACAATGAGCAGTTCTTC.

This rearrangement joins TRBV10-3 to TRBJ2-2, with 10 nucleotides matching TRBD2. In germline, CDR1 is ENHRY, CDR2 SYGVKD. V dropped 4 bases and J dropped 4; count of bases not matched to a gene: 15. The CDR3 is 19 residues long. The chain's CDR3 is CAISAGQAGGNQVTGELFF. CDR3 coding DNA: TGTGCCATCAGTGCTGGGCAAGCGGGAGGGAATCAGGTCACCGGGGAGCTGTTTTTT.

The chain employs TRBV29-1 and TRBJ2-3; 8 bases fit TRBD2. V shed 8 bases, J shed 5 bases, and the junction held 12 bases outside the gene matches. The CDR3 length is 14 residues. Germline V gene data show CDR1 as SQVTM and CDR2 as ANQGSEA. In DNA form, the CDR3 reads TGCAGCTCTACGGGGGGGGAAGTGGGAGATACGCAGTATTTT. The encoded protein is CSSTGGEVGDTQYF.

The rearrangement joins TRBV10-1 to TRBJ2-1, with TRBD2 matching 10 bases. Germline V gene data show CDR1 as WNHNN and CDR2 as SYGVQD (reference sequence). The CDR3 has 15 residues. V lost 2 bases to trimming and J lost 10 bases; unmatched junction nucleotides: 8. CDR3 nucleotide sequence: TGCGCCAGCAGTGAGGGGAGCGGGAGGGCCAGGGAGCAGTTCTTC. Translating it yields CASSEGSGRAREQFF.

This clone has only one observation. J is TRBJ2-1 and V is TRBV21-1; the tabulated D call, TRBD1, remains unverified against the DNA. TRBV21-1 is shown as a pseudogene. The length of the CDR3 is 14 residues. The CDR3: CASSPRTGDNEQFF. In DNA, the CDR3 is TGTGCCAGCAGCCCCCGGACAGGAGACAATGAGCAGTTCTTC.

This clone was observed a handful of times. The J gene is TRBJ2-2, the V gene TRBV7-8; TRBD2 might be the D (6 bases). The V end lost 7 bases, the J end lost 5 bases, and 14 bases lay between the germline ends. The CDR3 consists of 14 residues. Germline V gene sequence: CDR1 SGHVS, CDR2 FQNEAQ. CDR3 loop: CASKLRRGTGELFF. In nucleotides, the CDR3 is TGTGCCAGCAAGCTAAGACGGGGGACCGGGGAGCTGTTTTTT. Filled out from reference TRBV7-8 and TRBJ2-2, the complete variable domain reads GAGVSQSPRYKVAKRGQDVALRCDPISGHVSLFWYQQALGQGPEFLTYFQNEAQLDKSGLPSDRFFAERPEGSVSTLKIQRTQQEDSAVYLCASKLRRGTGELFFGEGSRLTVL.

This chain links TRBV2 with TRBJ2-6, with 7 positions matching TRBD2. This CDR3 spans 17 amino acids. Germline V gene lookup returns CDR1 SNHLY and CDR2 FYNNEI. Trimming at V came to 4 bases and at J to 2 bases, leaving 8 bases not matched to a gene. The CDR3 protein is CASSVIPRGAGANVLTF. CDR3 coding DNA: TGTGCCAGCAGTGTCATCCCTCGGGGGGCTGGGGCCAACGTCCTGACTTTC.

The chain combines TRBV5-1 with TRBJ2-5, with D maybe TRBD2 (6 bases). Germline V CDR1 and CDR2: SGHRS, YFSETQ. This CDR3 comprises 18 residues. Deletions cut 4 bases from V and 0 bases from J, with 22 bases between. The CDR3 DNA sequence: TGCGCCAGCAGCCCAGACCCCATCCTTGGGGGGTACCAAGAGACCCAGTACTTC. Encoded protein: CASSPDPILGGYQETQYF. Variable domain in full (rest from reference TRBV5-1 and TRBJ2-5): KAGVTQTPRYLIKTRGQQVTLSCSPISGHRSVSWYQQTPGQGLQFLFEYFSETQRNKGNFPGRFSGRQFSNSRSEMNVSTLELGDSALYLCASSPDPILGGYQETQYFGPGTRLLVL.

The chain links TRBV27 to TRBJ2-2; maybe TRBD2 (5 bases). Per the germline V gene, CDR1 is MNHEY and CDR2 is SMNVEV (reference sequence). Trimming removed 6 bases at V and 7 bases at J, with 15 bases between. The CDR3 loop spans 14 amino acids. CDR3 amino acids: CASSPLGEGGELFF. CDR3 DNA: TGTGCCAGCAGCCCTCTCGGGGAAGGCGGGGAGCTGTTTTTT.

This chain connects TRBV5-1 to TRBJ2-3, with D tentatively TRBD2 (5 bases). The CDR3 is 15 residues long. Germline CDR1 is SGHRS and CDR2 is YFSETQ. The V gene lost 2 bases and the J gene lost 2 bases, with 12 bases spanning the gap. CDR3 coding DNA: TGCGCCAGCAGCTTCAAGCGGCAACTCACAGATACGCAGTATTTT. Translation gives CASSFKRQLTDTQYF.

The V and J genes are TRBV30 and TRBJ2-5; 7 nucleotides match TRBD1. The germline V gene encodes CDR1 GTSNPN and CDR2 SVGIG (reference sequence). V trimming: 4 bases; J trimming: 7 bases; junction bases outside the gene matches: 12. This CDR3 has 14 amino acids. CDR3: CAWTATGQAGTQYF. CDR3 nucleotide sequence: TGTGCCTGGACCGCGACAGGACAGGCAGGGACCCAGTACTTC.

V gene TRBV27 combines with J gene TRBJ2-7, with 8 nucleotides matching TRBD2. The germline gives CDR1 MNHEY, CDR2 SMNVEV (reference sequence). V dropped 2 bases and J dropped 3; count of bases not matched to a gene: 9. The CDR3 covers 16 residues. The CDR3 nucleotides are TGTGCCAGCAGTTTAGCCGGGACTAGGGGAGGCTACGAGCAGTACTTC. It codes for CASSLAGTRGGYEQYF.

This chain connects TRBV6-5 to TRBJ1-2; TRBD1 aligns across 8 bases. V was clipped by 2 bases and J by 7 bases; unmatched bases: 6. This CDR3 region has 14 residues. Looked up from germline, CDR1 is MNHEY and CDR2 is SVGAGI. For the CDR3, the DNA is TGTGCCAGCAGTTACGGTCAGGGGGCTAGTGGCTACACCTTC. Its translation is CASSYGQGASGYTF.

V and J are TRBV5-1 and TRBJ2-1, with TRBD2 identical over 7 bases. Germline CDR1 is SGHRS and CDR2 is YFSETQ. The CDR3 is 16 amino acids. The ends lost 1 base at V and 4 bases at J; junction bases unmatched: 8. The CDR3 sequence: CASSLPLAEGYNEQFF. The CDR3, as DNA: TGCGCCAGCAGCTTGCCCCTAGCGGAGGGATACAATGAGCAGTTCTTC.

This chain connects TRBV7-8 to TRBJ1-2; D might be TRBD1 (5 bases). The V and J ends lost 1 base and 4 bases respectively, with 10 bases between them. Germline V gene sequence: CDR1 SGHVS, CDR2 FQNEAQ. This CDR3 comprises 14 residues. The CDR3 coding sequence is TGTGCCAGCAGCTTAGAGACGGGGGGCTATGGCTACACCTTC. It yields the protein CASSLETGGYGYTF.

Only one count was recorded for this clone. The chain joins TRBV11-3 to TRBJ2-2, with 8 positions matching TRBD2. Germline V gene lookup returns CDR1 SGHNT and CDR2 YENEEA. V shed 5 bases and J 2 bases; nucleotides not matched to a gene: 4. The CDR3 consists of 15 residues. The CDR3 sequence is CASSLSGTNTGELFF. CDR3 nucleotides: TGTGCCAGCAGCCTTAGCGGGACTAACACCGGGGAGCTGTTTTTT.

This clone was detected once. This rearrangement joins TRBV27 to TRBJ2-6, with 8 positions matching TRBD1. The CDR3 loop spans 16 amino acids. Per the germline V gene, CDR1 is MNHEY and CDR2 is SMNVEV (reference sequence). With 1 base clipped from V and 2 bases from J, the junction kept 1 base outside the gene matches. The CDR3 DNA follows: TGTGCCAGCAGTTTATGGACAGGGACTGGGGCCAACGTCCTGACTTTC. This codes for CASSLWTGTGANVLTF.

The CDR3, as DNA: TGTGCCAGCTCCCCCAATAGTGGAGGCGAGCAGTACTTC. This codes for CASSPNSGGEQYF. This rearrangement joins TRBV18 to TRBJ2-7; TRBD2 is a possible D gene (5 bases). The CDR3 has 13 amino acids. The germline V gene encodes CDR1 KGHSH and CDR2 LQKENI. V lost 6 bases and J lost 6, with 15 bases in between.